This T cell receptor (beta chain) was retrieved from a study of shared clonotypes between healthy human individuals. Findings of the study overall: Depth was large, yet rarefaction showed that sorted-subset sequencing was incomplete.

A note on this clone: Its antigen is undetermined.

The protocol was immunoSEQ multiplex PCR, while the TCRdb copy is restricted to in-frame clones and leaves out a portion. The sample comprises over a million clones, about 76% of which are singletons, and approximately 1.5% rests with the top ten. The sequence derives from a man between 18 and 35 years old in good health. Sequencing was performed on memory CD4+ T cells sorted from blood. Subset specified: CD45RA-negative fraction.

The CDR3 region has the DNA TGTGCCAGCAGCCCCCGGGGACTAGCGGGAGGGAGCTCCTACAATGAGCAGTTCTTC. This encodes CASSPRGLAGGSSYNEQFF. The chain has TRBV11-1 and TRBJ2-1; 16 bases agree with TRBD2. The V and J ends lost 5 bases and 0 bases, in that order; junction bases with no gene match: 7. CDR1 and CDR2 (germline): SGHAT, FQDESV (reference sequence). CDR3 length: 19 residues.